Each of the 20 T cell receptor beta chains below was sequenced from the same sample in a study of T cells after yellow fever vaccination. One entry per CDR3 protein results from TCRdb running MiXCR on the 5' RACE reads. The sample includes 500,000 to 650,000 distinct CDR3 sequences, about 12% seen only once; the top ten take under 15%. The material sequenced was PBMCs, taken on the day of the yellow fever booster vaccination. The source of these receptors is a man aged 30 to 39 who received the YFV17D yellow fever vaccine.

Only a few counts were recorded for this clonotype. The chain has TRBV6-2 or TRBV6-3 and TRBJ2-1; the match to TRBD2 covers 14 bases. The J segment lost 3 bases and the V segment lost 4 bases, leaving 11 bases of the junction unmatched. The CDR3 is made up of 19 amino acids. Germline CDR1 MNHEY, CDR2 SVGEGT. In DNA form, the CDR3 reads TGTGCCAGCAGTTCCAGGACTAGCGGGAGGTCTCCTAACTACAATGAGCAGTTCTTC. Translated, it gives CASSSRTSGRSPNYNEQFF.

The rearrangement uses TRBV6-2 or TRBV6-3 and TRBJ2-2; 10 bases are shared with TRBD2. Germline CDR1 is MNHEY and CDR2 is SVGEGT. The V segment lost 2 bases and the J segment 5 bases; nucleotides outside the gene matches: 8. The CDR3 covers 17 residues. Here the CDR3 reads CASSYASSGSGTGELFF. The CDR3 DNA reads as TGTGCCAGCAGTTACGCTTCTAGCGGGAGCGGAACCGGGGAGCTGTTTTTT.

V usage is TRBV7-8 and J usage is TRBJ2-5; D possibly uses TRBD1 or TRBD2 (6 bases each). This CDR3 is 15 amino acids long. Germline CDR1 SGHVS, CDR2 FQNEAQ. Trimming removed 5 bases at V and 5 bases at J, with 18 bases between. The CDR3 DNA reads TGTGCCAGCAGCCCCTCAGGGGAGGTAGCGGAGACCCAGTACTTC. Residues: CASSPSGEVAETQYF.

V and J are TRBV2 and TRBJ2-1; no firm D call. The germline CDR1 and CDR2 sequences are SNHLY and FYNNEI. The CDR3 runs 13 residues. The V gene lost 1 base and the J gene lost 2 bases, with 3 bases spanning the gap. The CDR3 reads CASSEGAYNEQFF. In nucleotides, the CDR3 is TGTGCCAGCAGTGAAGGCGCCTACAATGAGCAGTTCTTC.

This chain links TRBV6-1 with TRBJ1-1, with TRBD1 as a possible D gene (6 bases). The CDR3 spans 14 residues. V gave up 6 bases and J gave up 1 base, with 12 bases separating them. CDR1 and CDR2 (germline): MNHNS, SASEGT. CDR3 coding DNA: TGTGCCAGCAGGTCTCCGGGACAGAACACTGAAGCTTTCTTT. Protein product: CASRSPGQNTEAFF.

This clonotype was recorded a few times. The chain combines TRBV29-1 with TRBJ1-2, with D possibly matching TRBD1 (6 bases). CDR3 length: 13 residues. The germline V gene encodes CDR1 SQVTM and CDR2 ANQGSEA. Trimming shortened V by 7 bases and J by 8 bases, and 20 bases separated the two germline ends. The CDR3 bases are TGCAGCGGTTCCACAGGGAGGGTTGAGGGCTACACCTTC. This encodes CSGSTGRVEGYTF.

The chain employs TRBV4-2 and TRBJ2-7; D is ambiguous. This CDR3 is 14 amino acids long. Trimming shortened V by 0 bases and J by 2 bases, and 8 bases separated the two germline ends. Germline V gene lookup returns CDR1 LGHNA and CDR2 YNFKEQ. Written as DNA, the CDR3 is TGTGCCAGCAGCCAAGATCCCGGCACCTACGAGCAGTACTTC. Translation: CASSQDPGTYEQYF.

This chain uses TRBV5-6 with TRBJ2-2, with D unclear. Germline values: CDR1 SGHDT, CDR2 YYEEEE. The CDR3 runs 15 residues. Trimming took off 0 bases at V and 6 bases at J, with 12 bases between the two ends. DNA for the CDR3: TGTGCCAGCAGCTTGGGACCTCTTGAGTCCGGGGAGCTGTTTTTT. Translation gives CASSLGPLESGELFF. Together with reference TRBV5-6 and TRBJ2-2, the CDR3 gives the full variable domain: DAGVTQSPTHLIKTRGQQVTLRCSPKSGHDTVSWYQQALGQGPQFIFQYYEEEERQRGNFPDRFSGHQFPNYSSELNVNALLLGDSALYLCASSLGPLESGELFFGEGSRLTVL.

This clonotype has more than one count but fewer than ten. The gene calls are TRBV23-1 and TRBJ1-1; 8 bases align to TRBD1. TRBV23-1 is identified as an open reading frame with a role that is uncertain. The junction had 9 bases not matched to a gene; V was cut back by 6 bases and J by 6 bases. The CDR3 has 14 residues. The CDR3 protein is CASRGRDRGPEAFF. The CDR3 DNA reads as TGCGCCAGCAGGGGTCGTGACAGGGGACCTGAAGCTTTCTTT.

This clonotype was picked up a small number of times. V usage is TRBV2 and J usage is TRBJ1-2; 7 nucleotides align to TRBD1. This CDR3 is built from 18 residues. Per germline, CDR1 SNHLY and CDR2 FYNNEI. V lost 11 bases, J lost 1 base, and 22 bases stayed unmatched. This CDR3 is CACCYYSLRDSHNYGYTF. DNA of the CDR3: TGTGCCTGCTGTTATTACTCGCTCCGGGACAGCCATAACTATGGCTACACCTTC.

This chain connects TRBV4-3 to TRBJ2-1; D call uncertain. The CDR3 spans 13 residues. Germline V gives CDR1 LGHNA, CDR2 YSLEER. V was clipped by 0 bases and J by 9 bases, with 9 bases between them. In nucleotides, the CDR3 is TGCGCCAGCAGCCAAGACGGTCGGGCTGAGCAGTTCTTC. Protein sequence: CASSQDGRAEQFF.

This clonotype was counted many times. V usage is TRBV11-2 and J usage is TRBJ2-1; TRBD1 aligns across 8 bases. J was trimmed by 1 base and V by 5 bases; bases with no gene match: 7. Germline CDR1 reads SGHAT; CDR2 reads FQNNGV. CDR3 length: 16 residues. The CDR3 region has the DNA TGTGCCAGCAGCCTCGAAGGGACAGGTTCCTACAATGAGCAGTTCTTC. It yields the protein CASSLEGTGSYNEQFF.

This clonotype has a count of ten or more. The V gene is TRBV7-2, the J gene TRBJ1-2; TRBD1 might be the D (5 bases). From germline, CDR1 is SGHTA and CDR2 FQGNSA. The length of the CDR3 is 13 residues. The V and J ends lost 0 bases and 6 bases respectively, with 8 bases between them. Here the CDR3 DNA reads TGTGCCAGCAGCTTAGCTGCAGGGAATGGCTACACCTTC. It specifies CASSLAAGNGYTF.

V and J are TRBV28 and TRBJ2-7; D possibly corresponds to TRBD1 (6 bases). Per the germline V gene, CDR1 is MDHEN and CDR2 is SYDVKM. Trimming pared 2 bases from V and 1 base from J, leaving 12 bases between. This CDR3 contains 15 residues. DNA for the CDR3: TGTGCCAGCAGTTTAGTTACAGGGTTATCCTACGAGCAGTACTTC. As protein: CASSLVTGLSYEQYF. Together with reference TRBV28 and TRBJ2-7, the CDR3 gives the full variable domain: DVKVTQSSRYLVKRTGEKVFLECVQDMDHENMFWYRQDPGLGLRLIYFSYDVKMKEKGDIPEGYSVSREKKERFSLILESASTNQTSMYLCASSLVTGLSYEQYFGPGTRLTVT.

The chain combines TRBV3-1 with TRBJ2-1; 16 nucleotides line up with TRBD2. In germline, CDR1 is LGHDT, CDR2 YNNKEL (reference sequence). Trimming cost V 8 bases and J 0 bases; bases outside gene matches: 7. The CDR3 spans 18 residues. The CDR3 sequence: CASCPGLAGGDSYNEQFF. The CDR3 DNA reads TGTGCCAGCTGTCCGGGACTAGCGGGAGGGGACTCCTACAATGAGCAGTTCTTC.

This sequence joins TRBV5-1 and TRBJ1-5, with 10 bases that match TRBD1. J lost 7 bases, V lost 5 bases, and 6 bases had no gene match. Germline CDR1 reads SGHRS; CDR2 reads YFSETQ. The length of the CDR3 is 14 residues. As DNA, the CDR3 is TGCGCCAGCAGTCCTGGGACAGGGGAGCAGCCCCAGCATTTT. This gives the protein CASSPGTGEQPQHF.

This clonotype has more than one count but fewer than ten. The chain carries TRBV27 and TRBJ1-1; D unresolved. The ends were cut back, 5 bases at V and 5 bases at J, with 12 bases in the middle. This CDR3 comprises 13 residues. Germline-derived CDR1 and CDR2 are MNHEY and SMNVEV (reference sequence). CDR3 nucleotide sequence: TGTGCCAGCAGTACCCAGGCGAGAACTGAAGCTTTCTTT. Residues: CASSTQARTEAFF.

This clonotype was counted only a few times. The chain couples TRBV13 to TRBJ2-5; D gene unclear. Germline assignment: CDR1 PRHDT and CDR2 FYEKMQ (reference sequence). Trimming removed 3 bases from V and 7 bases from J, with 12 bases in between. This CDR3 comprises 13 residues. The CDR3 is CASSFSQIGTQYF. The CDR3 bases are TGTGCCAGCAGCTTTTCCCAAATCGGGACCCAGTACTTC.

V and J are TRBV3-1 and TRBJ2-3; tentatively, D is TRBD2 (6 bases). V was trimmed by 0 bases and J by 5 bases, leaving 30 bases between them. The CDR3 is made up of 21 amino acids. Germline V gene lookup returns CDR1 LGHDT and CDR2 YNNKEL (reference sequence). The CDR3 nucleotides read TGTGCCAGCAGCCAAGATCTAGTTATTAGGCCAGGTCCTATCGGGGGAGATACGCAGTATTTT. Its protein product is CASSQDLVIRPGPIGGDTQYF.

The rearrangement uses TRBV6-2 or TRBV6-3 and TRBJ1-5; tentatively, D is TRBD1 (5 bases). The CDR3 covers 14 residues. Germline lookup yields CDR1 MNHEY and CDR2 SVGEGT. V was cut by 2 bases and J by 5 bases, with 10 bases left in between. For the CDR3, the DNA is TGTGCCAGCAGTTACAGGGGAGTAGATCAGCCCCAGCATTTT. Protein: CASSYRGVDQPQHF.